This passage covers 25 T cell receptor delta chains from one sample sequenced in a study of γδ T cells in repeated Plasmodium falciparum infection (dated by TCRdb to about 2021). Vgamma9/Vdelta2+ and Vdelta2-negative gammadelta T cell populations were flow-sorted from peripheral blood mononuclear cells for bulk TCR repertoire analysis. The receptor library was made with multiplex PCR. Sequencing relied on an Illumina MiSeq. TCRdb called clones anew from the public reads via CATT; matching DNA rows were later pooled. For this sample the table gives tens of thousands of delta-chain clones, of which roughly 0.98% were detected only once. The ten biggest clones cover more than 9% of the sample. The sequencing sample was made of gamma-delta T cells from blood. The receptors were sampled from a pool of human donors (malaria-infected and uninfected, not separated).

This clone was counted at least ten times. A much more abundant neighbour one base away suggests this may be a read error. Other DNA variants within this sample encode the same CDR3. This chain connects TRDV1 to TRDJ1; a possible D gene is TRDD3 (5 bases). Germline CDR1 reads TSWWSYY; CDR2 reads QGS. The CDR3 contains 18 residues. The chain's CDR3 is CALGAPRAGLGYTDKLIF. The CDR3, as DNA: TGTGCTCTTGGGGCACCTAGGGCTGGTTTGGGGTACACCGATAAGCTCATCTTT.

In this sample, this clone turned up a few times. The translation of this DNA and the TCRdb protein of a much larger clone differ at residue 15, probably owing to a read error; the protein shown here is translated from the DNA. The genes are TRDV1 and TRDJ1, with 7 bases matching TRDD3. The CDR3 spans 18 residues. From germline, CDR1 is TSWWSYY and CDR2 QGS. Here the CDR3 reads CALGSYRSIWGPLDRLIF. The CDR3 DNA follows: TGTGCTCTTGGGTCTTACCGTTCCATCTGGGGGCCACTCGATAGACTCATCTTT.

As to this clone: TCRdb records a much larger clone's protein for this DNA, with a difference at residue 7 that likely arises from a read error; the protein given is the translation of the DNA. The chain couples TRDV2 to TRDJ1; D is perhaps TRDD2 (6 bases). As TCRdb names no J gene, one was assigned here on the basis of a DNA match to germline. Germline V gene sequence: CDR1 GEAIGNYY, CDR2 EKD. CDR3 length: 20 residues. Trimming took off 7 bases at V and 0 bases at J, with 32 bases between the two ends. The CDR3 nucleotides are TGTGCCTGCAAGCTCTACCCTCCTTCCCGGGGACTTATTTACACCGATAAACTCATCTTT. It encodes CACKLYPPSRGLIYTDKLIF.

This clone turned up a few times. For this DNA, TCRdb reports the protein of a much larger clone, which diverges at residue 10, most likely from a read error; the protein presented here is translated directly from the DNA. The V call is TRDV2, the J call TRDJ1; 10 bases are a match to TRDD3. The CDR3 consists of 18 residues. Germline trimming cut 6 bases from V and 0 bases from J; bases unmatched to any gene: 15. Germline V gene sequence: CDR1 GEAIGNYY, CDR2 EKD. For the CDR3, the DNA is TGTGCCTGTTATACCGTACTGGGGGATGCTCAGTACACCGATAAACTCATCTTT. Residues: CACYTVLGDAQYTDKLIF.

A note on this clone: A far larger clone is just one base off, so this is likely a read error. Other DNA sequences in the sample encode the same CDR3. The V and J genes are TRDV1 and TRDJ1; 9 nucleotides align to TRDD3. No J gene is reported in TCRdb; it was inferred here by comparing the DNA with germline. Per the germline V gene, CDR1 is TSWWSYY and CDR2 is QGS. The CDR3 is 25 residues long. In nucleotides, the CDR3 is TGCGCTCTTGGGGAACTATTTGAGGGGCCCTTCCCGAGAAGGGGATACGATGGGGGCACCGATAAACTCATCTTT. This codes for CALGELFEGPFPRRGYDGGTDKLIF.

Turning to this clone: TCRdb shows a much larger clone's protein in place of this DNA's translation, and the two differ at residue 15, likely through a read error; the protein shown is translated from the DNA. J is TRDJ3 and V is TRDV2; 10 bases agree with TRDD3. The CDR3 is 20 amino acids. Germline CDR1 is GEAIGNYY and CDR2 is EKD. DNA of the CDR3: TGTGCCTGTGACAGTACTGGGGGATCTAGGAGCTCCTGGGACCCCCGACAGATGTTTTTC. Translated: CACDSTGGSRSSWDPRQMFF.

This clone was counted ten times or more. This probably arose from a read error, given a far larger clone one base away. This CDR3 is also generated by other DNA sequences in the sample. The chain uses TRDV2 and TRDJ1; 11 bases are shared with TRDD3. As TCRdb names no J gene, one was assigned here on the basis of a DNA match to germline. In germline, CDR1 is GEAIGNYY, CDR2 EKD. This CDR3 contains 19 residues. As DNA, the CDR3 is TGCGCCTGTGACACCCTCGTACTGGGGGATAGGGGAGACACCGATAAACTCATCTTT. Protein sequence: CACDTLVLGDRGDTDKLIF.

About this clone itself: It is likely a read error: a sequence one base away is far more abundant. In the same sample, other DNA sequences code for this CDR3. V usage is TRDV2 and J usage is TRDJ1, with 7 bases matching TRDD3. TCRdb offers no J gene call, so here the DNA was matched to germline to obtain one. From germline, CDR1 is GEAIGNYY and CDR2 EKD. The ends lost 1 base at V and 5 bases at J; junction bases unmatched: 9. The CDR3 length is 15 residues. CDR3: CACDTVGISTDKLIF. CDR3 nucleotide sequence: TGTGCCTGTGACACAGTGGGGATAAGTACTGATAAACTCATCTTT.

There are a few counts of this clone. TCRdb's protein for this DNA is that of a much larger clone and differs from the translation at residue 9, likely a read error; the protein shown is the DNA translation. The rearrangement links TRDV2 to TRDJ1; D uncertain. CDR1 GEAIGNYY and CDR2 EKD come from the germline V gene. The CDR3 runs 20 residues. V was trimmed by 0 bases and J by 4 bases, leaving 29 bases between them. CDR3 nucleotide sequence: TGTGCCTGTGACACCATCCTGGCCTGCCCCCAAAACTACTACGGCGATAAACTCATCTTT. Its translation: CACDTILACPQNYYGDKLIF.

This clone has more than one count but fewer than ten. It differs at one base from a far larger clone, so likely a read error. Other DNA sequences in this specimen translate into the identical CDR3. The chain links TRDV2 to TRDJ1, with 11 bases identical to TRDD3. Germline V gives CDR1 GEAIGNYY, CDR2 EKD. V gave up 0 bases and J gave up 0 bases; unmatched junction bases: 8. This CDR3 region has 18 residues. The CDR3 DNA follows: TGTGCCTGTGACACCGGGCTGGGGGATACTCCCTACACCGATAAACTCATCTTT. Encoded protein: CACDTGLGDTPYTDKLIF.

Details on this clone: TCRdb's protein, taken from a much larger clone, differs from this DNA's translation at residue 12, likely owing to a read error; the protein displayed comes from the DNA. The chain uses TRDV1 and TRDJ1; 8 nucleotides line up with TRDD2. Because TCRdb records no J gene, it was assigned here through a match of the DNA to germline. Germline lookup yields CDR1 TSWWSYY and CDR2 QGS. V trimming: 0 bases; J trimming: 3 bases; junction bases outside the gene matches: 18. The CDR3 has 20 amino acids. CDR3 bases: TGTGCTCTTGGGGAACTCCTTACCTCCTTCCTAGCTGGGAGCCCCGATAAACTCATCTTT. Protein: CALGELLTSFLAGSPDKLIF.

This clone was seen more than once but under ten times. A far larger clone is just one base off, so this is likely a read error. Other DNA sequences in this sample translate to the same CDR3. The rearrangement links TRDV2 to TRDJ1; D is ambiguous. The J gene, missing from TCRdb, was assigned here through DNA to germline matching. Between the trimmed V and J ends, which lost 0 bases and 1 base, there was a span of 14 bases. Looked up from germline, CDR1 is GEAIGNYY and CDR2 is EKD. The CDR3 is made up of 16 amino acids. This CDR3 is CACDTHTGVPTDKLIF. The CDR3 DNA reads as TGTGCCTGTGACACCCATACCGGGGTCCCCACCGATAAACTCATCTTT.

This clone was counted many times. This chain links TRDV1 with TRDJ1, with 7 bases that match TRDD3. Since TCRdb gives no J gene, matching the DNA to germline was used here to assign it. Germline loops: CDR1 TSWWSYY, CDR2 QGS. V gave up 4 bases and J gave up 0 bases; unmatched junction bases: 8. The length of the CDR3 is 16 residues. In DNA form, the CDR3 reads TGTGCTCTTGGGGGTTCCGGGGGATTGTACACCGATAAACTCATCTTT. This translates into CALGGSGGLYTDKLIF.

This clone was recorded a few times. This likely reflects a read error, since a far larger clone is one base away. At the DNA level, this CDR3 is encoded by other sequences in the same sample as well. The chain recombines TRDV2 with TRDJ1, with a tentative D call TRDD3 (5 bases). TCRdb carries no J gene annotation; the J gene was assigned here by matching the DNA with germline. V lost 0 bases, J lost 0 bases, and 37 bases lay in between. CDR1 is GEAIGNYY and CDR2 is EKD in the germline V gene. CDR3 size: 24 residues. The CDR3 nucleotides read TGTGCCTGTGACACCTTGCTAACACCAACTGGAGGTGACAGGTTCGGTTTGTACACCGATAAACTCATCTTT. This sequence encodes CACDTLLTPTGGDRFGLYTDKLIF.

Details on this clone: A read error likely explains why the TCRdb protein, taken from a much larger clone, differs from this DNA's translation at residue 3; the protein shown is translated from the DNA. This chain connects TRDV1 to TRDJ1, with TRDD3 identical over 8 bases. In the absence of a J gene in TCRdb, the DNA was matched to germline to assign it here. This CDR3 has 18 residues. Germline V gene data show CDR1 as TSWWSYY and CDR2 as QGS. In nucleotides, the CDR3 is TGTGCTCATGGGACACTTCCGGGAGGTGGGGGATGGAGGGATAAACTCATCTTT. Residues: CAHGTLPGGGGWRDKLIF.

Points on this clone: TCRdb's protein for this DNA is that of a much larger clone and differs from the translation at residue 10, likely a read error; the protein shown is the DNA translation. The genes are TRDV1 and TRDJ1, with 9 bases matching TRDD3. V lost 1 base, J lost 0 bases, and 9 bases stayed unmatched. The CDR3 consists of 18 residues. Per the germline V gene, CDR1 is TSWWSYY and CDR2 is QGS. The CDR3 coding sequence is TGTGCTCTTGGGGAACCGCTACTGGGGGACTCGTACACCGATAAACTCATCTTT. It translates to CALGEPLLGDSYTDKLIF.

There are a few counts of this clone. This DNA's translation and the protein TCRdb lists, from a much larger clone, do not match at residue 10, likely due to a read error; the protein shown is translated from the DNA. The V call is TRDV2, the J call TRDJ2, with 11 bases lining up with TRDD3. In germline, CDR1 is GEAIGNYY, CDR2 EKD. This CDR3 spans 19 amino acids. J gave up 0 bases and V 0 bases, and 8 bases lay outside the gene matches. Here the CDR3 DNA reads TGTGCCTGTGACACCGTACTGGGGGATATGCGGGCTTTGACAGCACAACTCTTCTTT. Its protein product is CACDTVLGDMRALTAQLFF.

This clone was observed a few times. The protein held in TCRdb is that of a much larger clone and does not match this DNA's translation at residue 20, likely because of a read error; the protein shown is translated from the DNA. For the CDR3, the DNA is TGTGCTCTTGGGGACACCACCTCCAACGATAGTACCTACCTCTTCTCCTACTGGGGGATATTGGGCGATAAACTCATCTTT. Encoded protein: CALGDTTSNDSTYLFSYWGILGDKLIF. V usage is TRDV1 and J usage is TRDJ1, with 11 bases identical to TRDD3. No J segment appears in TCRdb, so it was assigned here by matching the sequence to germline. This CDR3 is 27 amino acids long. The junction had 40 bases not matched to a gene; V was cut back by 3 bases and J by 4 bases. Germline assignment: CDR1 TSWWSYY and CDR2 QGS.

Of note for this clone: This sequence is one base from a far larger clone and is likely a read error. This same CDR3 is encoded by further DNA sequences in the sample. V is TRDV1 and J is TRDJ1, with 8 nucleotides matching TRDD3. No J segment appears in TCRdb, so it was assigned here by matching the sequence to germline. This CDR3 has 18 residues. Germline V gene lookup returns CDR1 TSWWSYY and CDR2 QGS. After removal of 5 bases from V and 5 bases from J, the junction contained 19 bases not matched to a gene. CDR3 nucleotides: TGTGCTCTTGGGACACTTCCGGGAGGTGGGGGATGGAGAGATAAACTCATCTTT. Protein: CALGTLPGGGGWRDKLIF.

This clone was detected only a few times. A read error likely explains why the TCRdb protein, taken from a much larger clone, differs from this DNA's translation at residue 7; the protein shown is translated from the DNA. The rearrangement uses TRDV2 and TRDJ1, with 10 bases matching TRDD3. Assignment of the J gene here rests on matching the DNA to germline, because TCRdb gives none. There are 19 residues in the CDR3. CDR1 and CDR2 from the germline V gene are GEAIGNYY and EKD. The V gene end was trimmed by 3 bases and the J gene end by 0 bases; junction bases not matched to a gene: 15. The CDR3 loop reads CACDPVRGDTPLYTDKLIF. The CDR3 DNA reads TGTGCCTGTGACCCTGTACGGGGGGATACGCCTTTGTACACCGATAAACTCATCTTT.

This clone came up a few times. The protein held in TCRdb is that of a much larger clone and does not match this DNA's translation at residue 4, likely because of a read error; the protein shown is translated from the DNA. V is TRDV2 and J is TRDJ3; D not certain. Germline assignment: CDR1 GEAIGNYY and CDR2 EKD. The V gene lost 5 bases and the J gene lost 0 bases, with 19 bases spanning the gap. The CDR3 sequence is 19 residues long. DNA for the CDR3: TGTGCCTGTGGCCGGATCCAAAATCCGAGCTCCTGGGACACCCGACAGATGTTTTTC. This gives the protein CACGRIQNPSSWDTRQMFF.

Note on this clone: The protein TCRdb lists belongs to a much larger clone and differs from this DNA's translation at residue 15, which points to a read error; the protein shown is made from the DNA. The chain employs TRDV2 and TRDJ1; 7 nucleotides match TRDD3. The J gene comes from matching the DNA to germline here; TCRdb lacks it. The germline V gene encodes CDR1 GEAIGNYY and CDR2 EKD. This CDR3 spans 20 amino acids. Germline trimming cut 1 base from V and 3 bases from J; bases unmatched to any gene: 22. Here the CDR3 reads CACDTPSGSGGPGFADKLIF. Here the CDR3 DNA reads TGTGCCTGTGACACTCCGTCTGGGTCTGGGGGGCCTGGCTTCGCCGATAAACTCATCTTT.

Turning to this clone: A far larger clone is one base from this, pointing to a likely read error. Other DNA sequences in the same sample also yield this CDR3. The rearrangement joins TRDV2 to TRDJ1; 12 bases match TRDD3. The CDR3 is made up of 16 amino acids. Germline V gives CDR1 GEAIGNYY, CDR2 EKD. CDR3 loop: CACDTRTGGYPDKLIF. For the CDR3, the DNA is TGTGCCTGCGACACTCGTACTGGGGGATACCCCGATAAACTCATCTTT.

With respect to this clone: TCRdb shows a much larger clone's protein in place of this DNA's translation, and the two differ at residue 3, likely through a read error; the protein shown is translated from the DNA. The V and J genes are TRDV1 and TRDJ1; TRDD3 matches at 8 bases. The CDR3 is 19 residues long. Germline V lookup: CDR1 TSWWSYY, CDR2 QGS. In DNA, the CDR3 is TGTGCTATTGGGGAACTCCCACAATGGGGGATCTACTTCGCCGATAAACTCATCTTT. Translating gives CAIGELPQWGIYFADKLIF.

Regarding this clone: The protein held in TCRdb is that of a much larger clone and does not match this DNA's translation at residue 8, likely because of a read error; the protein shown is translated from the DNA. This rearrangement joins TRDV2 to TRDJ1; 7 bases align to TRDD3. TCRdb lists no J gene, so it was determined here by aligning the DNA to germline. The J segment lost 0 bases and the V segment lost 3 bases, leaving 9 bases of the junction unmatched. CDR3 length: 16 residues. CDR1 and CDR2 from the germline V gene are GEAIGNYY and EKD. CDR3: CACDALGDTYTDKLIF. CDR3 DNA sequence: TGTGCCTGTGACGCTTTGGGGGACACGTACACCGATAAACTCATCTTT.